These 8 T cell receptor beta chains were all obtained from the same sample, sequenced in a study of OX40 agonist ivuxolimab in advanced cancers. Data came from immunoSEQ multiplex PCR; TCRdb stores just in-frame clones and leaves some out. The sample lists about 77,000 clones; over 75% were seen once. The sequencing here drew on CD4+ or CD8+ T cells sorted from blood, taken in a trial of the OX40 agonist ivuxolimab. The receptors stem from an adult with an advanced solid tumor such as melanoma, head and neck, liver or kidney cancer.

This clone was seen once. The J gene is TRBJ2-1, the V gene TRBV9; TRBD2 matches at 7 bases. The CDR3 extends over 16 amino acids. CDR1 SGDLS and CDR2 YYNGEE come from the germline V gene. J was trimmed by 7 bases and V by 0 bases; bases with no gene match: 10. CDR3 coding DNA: TGTGCCAGCAGCGTAGGTCTGGCGGGAGCGGGGAATGAGCAGTTCTTC. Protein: CASSVGLAGAGNEQFF.

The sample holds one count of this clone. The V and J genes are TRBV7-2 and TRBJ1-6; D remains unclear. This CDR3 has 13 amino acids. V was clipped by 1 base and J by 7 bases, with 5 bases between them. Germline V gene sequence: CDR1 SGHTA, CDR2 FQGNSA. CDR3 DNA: TGTGCCAGCAGCTTAGGGCAGAATTCACCCCTCCACTTT. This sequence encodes CASSLGQNSPLHF.

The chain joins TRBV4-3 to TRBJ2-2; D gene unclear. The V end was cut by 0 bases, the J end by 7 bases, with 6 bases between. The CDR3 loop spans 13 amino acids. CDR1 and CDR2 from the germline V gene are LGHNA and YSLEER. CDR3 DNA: TGCGCCAGCAGCCAAGATGGGTTCGGGGAGCTGTTTTTT. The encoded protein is CASSQDGFGELFF.

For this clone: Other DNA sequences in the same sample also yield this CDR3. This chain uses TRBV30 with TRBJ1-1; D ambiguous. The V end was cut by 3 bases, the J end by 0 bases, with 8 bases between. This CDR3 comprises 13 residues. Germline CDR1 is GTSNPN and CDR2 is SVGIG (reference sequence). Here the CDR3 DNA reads TGTGCCTGGAGCCCGACAATGAACACTGAAGCTTTCTTT. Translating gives CAWSPTMNTEAFF.

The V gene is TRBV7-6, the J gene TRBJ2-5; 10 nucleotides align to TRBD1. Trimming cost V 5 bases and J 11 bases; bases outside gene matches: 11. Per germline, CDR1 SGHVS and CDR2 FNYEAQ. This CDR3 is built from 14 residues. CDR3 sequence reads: CASSPPGQGREQYF. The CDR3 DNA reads TGTGCCAGCAGCCCTCCGGGACAGGGGCGGGAGCAGTACTTC.

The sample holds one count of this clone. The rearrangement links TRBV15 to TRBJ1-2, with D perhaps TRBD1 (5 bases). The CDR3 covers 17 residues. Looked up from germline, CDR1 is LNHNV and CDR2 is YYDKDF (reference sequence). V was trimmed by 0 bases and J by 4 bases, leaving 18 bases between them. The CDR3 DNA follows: TGTGCCACCAGCAGAGATTATGAGTCAGGGTGGGGCTATGGCTACACCTTC. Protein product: CATSRDYESGWGYGYTF.

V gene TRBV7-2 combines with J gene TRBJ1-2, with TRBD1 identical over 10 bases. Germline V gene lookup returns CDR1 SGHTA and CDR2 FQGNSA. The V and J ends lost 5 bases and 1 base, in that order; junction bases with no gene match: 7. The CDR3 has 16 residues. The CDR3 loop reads CASSPRDRGFNYGYTF. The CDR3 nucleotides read TGTGCCAGCAGCCCCCGGGACAGGGGATTTAACTATGGCTACACCTTC. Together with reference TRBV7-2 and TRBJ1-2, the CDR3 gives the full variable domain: GAGVSQSPSNKVTEKGKDVELRCDPISGHTALYWYRQSLGQGLEFLIYFQGNSAPDKSGLPSDRFSAERTGGSVSTLTIQRTQQEDSAVYLCASSPRDRGFNYGYTFGSGTRLTVV.

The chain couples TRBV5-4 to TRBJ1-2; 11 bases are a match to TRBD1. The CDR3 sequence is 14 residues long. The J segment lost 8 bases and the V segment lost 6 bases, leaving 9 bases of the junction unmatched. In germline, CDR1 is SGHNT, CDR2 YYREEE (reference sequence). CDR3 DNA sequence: TGTGCCAGCACAGGGGACAGGGGGTTTAAGGGCTACACCTTC. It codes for CASTGDRGFKGYTF.